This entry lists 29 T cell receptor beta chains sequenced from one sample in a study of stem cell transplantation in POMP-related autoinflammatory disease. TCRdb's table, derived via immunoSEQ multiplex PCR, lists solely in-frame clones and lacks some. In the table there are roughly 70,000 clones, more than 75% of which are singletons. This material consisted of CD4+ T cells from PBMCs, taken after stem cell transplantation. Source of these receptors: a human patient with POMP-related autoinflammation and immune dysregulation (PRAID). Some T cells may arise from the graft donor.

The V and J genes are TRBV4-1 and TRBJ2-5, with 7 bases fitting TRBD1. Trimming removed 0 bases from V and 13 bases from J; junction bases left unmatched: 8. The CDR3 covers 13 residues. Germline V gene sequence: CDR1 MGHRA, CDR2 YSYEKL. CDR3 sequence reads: CASSQEEGTARYF. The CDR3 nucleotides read TGCGCCAGCAGCCAAGAAGAAGGGACAGCGCGGTACTTC.

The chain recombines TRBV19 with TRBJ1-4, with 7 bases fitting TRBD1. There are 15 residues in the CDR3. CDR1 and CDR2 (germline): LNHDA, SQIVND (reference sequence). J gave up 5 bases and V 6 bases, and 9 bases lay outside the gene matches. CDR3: CASRPRTGLNEKLFF. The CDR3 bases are TGTGCCAGTAGGCCGAGGACAGGTCTGAATGAAAAACTGTTTTTT.

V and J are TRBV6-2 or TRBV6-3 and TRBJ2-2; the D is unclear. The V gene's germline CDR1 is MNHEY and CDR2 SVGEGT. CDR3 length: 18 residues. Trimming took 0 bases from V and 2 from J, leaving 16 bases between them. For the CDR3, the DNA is TGTGCCAGCAGTTACTCCGGGTGGTGGCAGTTTAACACCGGGGAGCTGTTTTTT. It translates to CASSYSGWWQFNTGELFF.

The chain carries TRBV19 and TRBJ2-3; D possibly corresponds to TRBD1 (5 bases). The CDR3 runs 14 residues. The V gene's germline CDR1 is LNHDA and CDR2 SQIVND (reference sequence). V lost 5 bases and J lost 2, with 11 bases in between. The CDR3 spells CASSVTVFTDTQYF. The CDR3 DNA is TGTGCCAGTAGTGTGACAGTTTTCACAGATACGCAGTATTTT.

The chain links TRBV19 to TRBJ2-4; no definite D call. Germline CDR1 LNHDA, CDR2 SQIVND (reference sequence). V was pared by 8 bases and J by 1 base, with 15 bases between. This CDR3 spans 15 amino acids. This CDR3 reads CASRTVVGAKNIQYF. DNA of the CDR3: TGTGCCAGTCGAACGGTGGTGGGGGCCAAAAACATTCAGTACTTC.

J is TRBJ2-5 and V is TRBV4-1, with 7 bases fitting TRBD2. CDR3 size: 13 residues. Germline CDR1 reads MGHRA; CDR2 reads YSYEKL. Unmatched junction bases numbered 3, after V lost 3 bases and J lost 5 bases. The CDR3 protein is CASSQGGRETQYF. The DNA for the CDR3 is TGCGCCAGCAGCCAGGGAGGGCGGGAGACCCAGTACTTC.

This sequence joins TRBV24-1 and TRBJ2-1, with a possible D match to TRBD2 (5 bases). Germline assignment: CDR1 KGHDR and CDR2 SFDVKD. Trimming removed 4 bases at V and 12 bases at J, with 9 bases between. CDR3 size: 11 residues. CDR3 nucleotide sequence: TGTGCCACCAGTGACCGAGGAGGGCAGTTCTTC. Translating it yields CATSDRGGQFF.

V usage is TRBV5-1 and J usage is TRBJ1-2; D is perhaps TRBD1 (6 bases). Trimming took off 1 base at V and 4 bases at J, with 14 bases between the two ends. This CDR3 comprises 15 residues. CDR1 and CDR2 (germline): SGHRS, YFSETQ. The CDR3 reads CASSLSGRGSYGYTF. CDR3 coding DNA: TGCGCCAGCAGCTTGAGTGGCAGGGGCAGCTATGGCTACACCTTC.

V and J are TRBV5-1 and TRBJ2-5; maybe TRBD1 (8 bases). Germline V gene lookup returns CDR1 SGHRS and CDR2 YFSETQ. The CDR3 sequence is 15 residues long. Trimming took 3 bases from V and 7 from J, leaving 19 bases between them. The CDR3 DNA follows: TGCGCCAGCAGCTCCGGGACAGGACCGGGGGGGACCCAGTACTTC. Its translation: CASSSGTGPGGTQYF.

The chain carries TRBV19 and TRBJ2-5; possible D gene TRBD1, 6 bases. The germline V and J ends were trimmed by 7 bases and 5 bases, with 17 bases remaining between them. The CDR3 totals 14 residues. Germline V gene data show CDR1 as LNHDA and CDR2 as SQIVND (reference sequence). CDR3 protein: CASTRDRYAETQYF. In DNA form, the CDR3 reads TGTGCCAGTACCCGAGACAGGTATGCGGAGACCCAGTACTTC. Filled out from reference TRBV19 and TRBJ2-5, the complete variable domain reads DGGITQSPKYLFRKEGQNVTLSCEQNLNHDAMYWYRQDPGQGLRLIYYSQIVNDFQKGDIAEGYSVSREKKESFPLTVTSAQKNPTAFYLCASTRDRYAETQYFGPGTRLLVL.

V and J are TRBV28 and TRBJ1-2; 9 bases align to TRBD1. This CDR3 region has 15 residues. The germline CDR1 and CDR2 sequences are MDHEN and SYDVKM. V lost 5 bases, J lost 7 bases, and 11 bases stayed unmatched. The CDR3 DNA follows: TGTGCCAGCAGTACCGGGACAGGGCGCCAACGTGGCTACACCTTC. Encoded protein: CASSTGTGRQRGYTF.

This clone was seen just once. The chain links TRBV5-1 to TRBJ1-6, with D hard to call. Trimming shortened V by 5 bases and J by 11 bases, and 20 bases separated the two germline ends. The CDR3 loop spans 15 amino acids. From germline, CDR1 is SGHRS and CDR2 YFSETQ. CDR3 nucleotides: TGCGCCAGCAGGGACCGGACGGGTGTAGCGGCACCCCTCCACTTT. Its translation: CASRDRTGVAAPLHF.

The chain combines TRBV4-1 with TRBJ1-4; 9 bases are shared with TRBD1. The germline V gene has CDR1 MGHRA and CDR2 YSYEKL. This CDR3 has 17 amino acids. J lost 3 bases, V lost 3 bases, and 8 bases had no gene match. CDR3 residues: CASSQEGTGKANEKLFF. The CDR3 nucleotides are TGCGCCAGCAGCCAGGAGGGGACAGGGAAAGCTAATGAAAAACTGTTTTTT.

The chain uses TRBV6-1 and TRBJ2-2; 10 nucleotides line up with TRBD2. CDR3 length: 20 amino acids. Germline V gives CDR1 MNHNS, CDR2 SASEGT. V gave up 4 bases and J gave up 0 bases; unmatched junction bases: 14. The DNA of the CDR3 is TGTGCCAGCAGTGCCTATAGCGGGAGGCCCCCCCCCACGAACACCGGGGAGCTGTTTTTT. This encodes CASSAYSGRPPPTNTGELFF.

CDR3 loop: CASSLKLGPNNSPLHF. The CDR3 region has the DNA TGTGCCAGCAGCTTAAAGTTAGGACCGAATAATTCACCCCTCCACTTT. This sequence joins TRBV7-9 and TRBJ1-6, with D hard to call. CDR3 length equals 16 residues. CDR1 and CDR2 from the germline V gene are SEHNR and FQNEAQ (reference sequence). Between the trimmed V and J ends, which lost 2 bases and 5 bases, there was a span of 13 bases. Together with reference TRBV7-9 and TRBJ1-6, the CDR3 gives the full variable domain: DTGVSQNPRHKITKRGQNVTFRCDPISEHNRLYWYRQTLGQGPEFLTYFQNEAQLEKSRLLSDRFSAERPKGSFSTLEIQRTEQGDSAMYLCASSLKLGPNNSPLHFGNGTRLTVT.

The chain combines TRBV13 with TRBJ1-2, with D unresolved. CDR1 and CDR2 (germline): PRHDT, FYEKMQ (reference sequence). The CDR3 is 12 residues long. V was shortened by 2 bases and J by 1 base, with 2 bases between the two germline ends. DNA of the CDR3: TGTGCCAGCAGCTTAATTAACTATGGCTACACCTTC. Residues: CASSLINYGYTF.

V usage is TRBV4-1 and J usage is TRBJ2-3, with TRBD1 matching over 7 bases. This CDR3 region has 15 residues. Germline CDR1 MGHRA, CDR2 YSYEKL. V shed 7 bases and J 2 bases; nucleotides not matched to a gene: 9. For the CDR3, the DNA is TGCGCCAGCATACAAGACAGGGCGGCCACAGATACGCAGTATTTT. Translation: CASIQDRAATDTQYF.

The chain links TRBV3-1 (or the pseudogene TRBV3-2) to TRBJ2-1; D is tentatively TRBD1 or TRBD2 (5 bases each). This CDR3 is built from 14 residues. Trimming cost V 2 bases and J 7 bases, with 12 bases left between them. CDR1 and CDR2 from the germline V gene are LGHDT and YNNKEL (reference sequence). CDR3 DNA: TGTGCCAGCAGCCAAAAAGGGGAGCATAATGAGCAGTTCTTC. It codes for CASSQKGEHNEQFF.

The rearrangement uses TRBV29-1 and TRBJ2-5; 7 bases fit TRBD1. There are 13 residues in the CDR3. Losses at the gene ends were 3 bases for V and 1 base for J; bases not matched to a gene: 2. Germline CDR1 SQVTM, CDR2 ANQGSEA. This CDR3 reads CSVDWTGQETQYF. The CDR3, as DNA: TGCAGCGTTGACTGGACAGGCCAAGAGACCCAGTACTTC. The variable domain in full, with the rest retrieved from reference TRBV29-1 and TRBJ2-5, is SAVISQKPSRDICQRGTSLTIQCQVDSQVTMMFWYRQQPGQSLTLIATANQGSEATYESGFVIDKFPISRPNLTFSTLTVSNMSPEDSSIYLCSVDWTGQETQYFGPGTRLLVL.

The chain's CDR3 is CASSIGLDSTTDTQYF. CDR3 DNA: TGTGCCAGTAGTATAGGGCTAGATTCCACCACAGATACGCAGTATTTT. The chain recombines TRBV19 with TRBJ2-3; D is undetermined. Germline V gene sequence: CDR1 LNHDA, CDR2 SQIVND (reference sequence). V shed 1 base and J shed 2 bases, with 13 bases lying between them. The CDR3 sequence is 16 residues long.

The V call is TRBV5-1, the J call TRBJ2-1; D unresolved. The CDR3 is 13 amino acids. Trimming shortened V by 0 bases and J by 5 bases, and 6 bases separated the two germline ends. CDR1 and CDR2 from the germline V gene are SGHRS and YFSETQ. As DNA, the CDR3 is TGCGCCAGCAGCTTGGGAATGGACAATGAGCAGTTCTTC. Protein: CASSLGMDNEQFF.

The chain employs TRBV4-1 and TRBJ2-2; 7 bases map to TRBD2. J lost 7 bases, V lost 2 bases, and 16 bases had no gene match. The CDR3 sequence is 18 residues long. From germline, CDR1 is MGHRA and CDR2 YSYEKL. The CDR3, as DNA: TGCGCCAGCAGCCAATCTGGGGGGGTCCCGAGAAGTTTCGGGGAGCTGTTTTTT. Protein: CASSQSGGVPRSFGELFF.

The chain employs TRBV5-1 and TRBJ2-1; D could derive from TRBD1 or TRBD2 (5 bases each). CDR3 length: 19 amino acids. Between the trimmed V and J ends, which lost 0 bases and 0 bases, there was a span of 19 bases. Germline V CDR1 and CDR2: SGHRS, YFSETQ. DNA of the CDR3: TGCGCCAGCAGCTTGGGGGGGTACCAGCGGAGGAGCTCCTACAATGAGCAGTTCTTC. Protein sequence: CASSLGGYQRRSSYNEQFF.

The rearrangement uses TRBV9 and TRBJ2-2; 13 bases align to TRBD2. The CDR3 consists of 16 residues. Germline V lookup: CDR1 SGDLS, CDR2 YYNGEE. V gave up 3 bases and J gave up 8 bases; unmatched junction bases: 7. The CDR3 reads CASSARTSGRGGELFF. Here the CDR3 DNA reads TGTGCCAGCAGCGCTCGGACTAGCGGGAGAGGTGGGGAGCTGTTTTTT.

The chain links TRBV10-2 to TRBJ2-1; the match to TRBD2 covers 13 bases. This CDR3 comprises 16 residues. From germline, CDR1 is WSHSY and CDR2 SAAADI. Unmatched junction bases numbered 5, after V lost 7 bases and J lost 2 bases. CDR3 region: CASTRLAGGAYNEQFF. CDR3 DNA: TGCGCCAGCACCCGACTAGCGGGAGGTGCCTACAATGAGCAGTTCTTC.

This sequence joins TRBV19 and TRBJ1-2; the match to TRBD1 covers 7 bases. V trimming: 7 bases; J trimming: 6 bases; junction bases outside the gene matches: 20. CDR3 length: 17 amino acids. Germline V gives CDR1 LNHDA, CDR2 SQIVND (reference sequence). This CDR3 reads CASNAAGTAGGWDGYTF. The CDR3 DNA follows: TGTGCCAGTAACGCCGCCGGGACAGCGGGTGGTTGGGATGGCTACACCTTC.

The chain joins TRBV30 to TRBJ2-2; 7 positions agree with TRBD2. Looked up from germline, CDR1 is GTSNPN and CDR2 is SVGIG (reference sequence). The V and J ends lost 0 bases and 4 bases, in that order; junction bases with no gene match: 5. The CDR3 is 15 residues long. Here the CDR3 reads CAWSVASGVTGELFF. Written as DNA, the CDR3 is TGTGCCTGGAGTGTAGCAAGCGGGGTCACCGGGGAGCTGTTTTTT. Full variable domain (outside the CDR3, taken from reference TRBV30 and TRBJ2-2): SQTIHQWPATLVQPVGSPLSLECTVEGTSNPNLYWYRQAAGRGLQLLFYSVGIGQISSEVPQNLSASRPQDRQFILSSKKLLLSDSGFYLCAWSVASGVTGELFFGEGSRLTVL.

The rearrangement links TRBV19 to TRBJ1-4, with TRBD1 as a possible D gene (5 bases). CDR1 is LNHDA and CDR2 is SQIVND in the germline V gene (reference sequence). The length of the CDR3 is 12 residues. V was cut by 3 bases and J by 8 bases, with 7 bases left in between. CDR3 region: CASSMWDEKLFF. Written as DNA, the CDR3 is TGTGCCAGTAGTATGTGGGACGAAAAACTGTTTTTT.

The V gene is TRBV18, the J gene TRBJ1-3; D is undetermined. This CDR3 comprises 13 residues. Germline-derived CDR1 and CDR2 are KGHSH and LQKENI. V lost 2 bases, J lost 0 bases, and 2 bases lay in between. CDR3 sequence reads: CASSPGSGNTIYF. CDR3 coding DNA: TGTGCCAGCTCACCAGGCTCTGGAAACACCATATATTTT.